These T cell receptor beta chains were read from a single sample in a study of response to subunit inactivated influenza vaccine. TCRdb re-derived calls from the RT-PCR reads in MiXCR, one entry per CDR3 protein. The data show a few hundred thousand distinct CDR3 sequences, roughly 9.8% seen once. This material consisted of PBMCs from blood, taken more than 35 days after vaccination. These receptors were taken from a man aged 45-65 years who received an inactivated influenza vaccine. Each CDR3 is given with its conserved first and last residue.

j_call,cdr3_length,v_call,cdr3_aa
TRBJ1-1,11,TRBV11-2,CASSQAMRAFF
TRBJ2-5,13,TRBV20-1,CSARGQTQETQYF
TRBJ2-7,14,TRBV20-1,CSARDRGRANEQYF
TRBJ1-1,16,TRBV2,CASSGAHGVLGTEAFF
TRBJ2-7,16,TRBV29-1,CSVVSLGRAGTYEQYF
TRBJ2-7,15,TRBV7-2,CASSLGTGQLYEQYF
TRBJ2-7,12,TRBV14,CASSQDGYEQYF
TRBJ2-1,17,TRBV7-2,CASSPSGGLAGEGEQFF
TRBJ1-2,15,TRBV4-3,CASSHRRTGGLGYTF
TRBJ1-4,15,TRBV5-1,CASSLEPGANEKLFF
TRBJ1-5,16,TRBV4-1,CASSQSGTGVNQPQHF
TRBJ2-5,15,TRBV7-2,CASSLSQGLTETQYF
TRBJ2-3,17,TRBV4-3,CASSQGGGFGRTDTQYF
TRBJ2-4,16,TRBV3-1,CASSQDFRVGKNIQYF
TRBJ2-1,16,TRBV2,CASRVTSGRTYNEQFF
TRBJ2-2,19,TRBV10-3,CAISESKLAGELNTGELFF
TRBJ2-7,15,TRBV2,CASSEVGTRTYEQYF
TRBJ2-1,16,TRBV7-6,CASSTLTGRTYNEQFF
TRBJ2-2,15,TRBV12-3/TRBV12-4,CASSFGTPPTGELFF
TRBJ2-7,16,TRBV4-2,CASSQDLGQPSYEQYF
TRBJ2-7,17,TRBV7-2,CASSLGGVPSGAYEQYF
TRBJ2-1,15,TRBV7-3,CASSRGGAPNNEQFF
TRBJ2-7,15,TRBV12-3/TRBV12-4,CASSHGDRGWYEQYF
TRBJ1-2,17,TRBV10-3,CAISPGTGKEGGYGYTF
TRBJ2-7,15,TRBV11-2,CASRYNPGQTYEQYF
TRBJ2-7,15,TRBV18,CASTKTSGLSYEQYF
TRBJ2-4,14,TRBV5-1,CASSLGQVENIQYF
TRBJ2-7,13,TRBV20-1,CSASQRENGEQYF
TRBJ2-1,14,TRBV4-3,CANLAGSSYNEQFF
TRBJ2-7,15,TRBV20-1,CSASDLAGGTYEQYF
TRBJ2-7,13,TRBV10-3,CAIAAGELYEQYF
TRBJ1-1,12,TRBV29-1,CSVGSRFSEAFF
TRBJ1-5,14,TRBV29-1,CSARGGGHNQPQHF
TRBJ2-3,16,TRBV7-9,CASSPFRLLLTDTQYF
TRBJ1-1,13,TRBV5-1,CASSFAANTEAFF
TRBJ2-2,16,TRBV9,CASSSPGTGRSGELFF
TRBJ2-3,16,TRBV12-3/TRBV12-4,CASSLLGLPGSDTQYF
TRBJ1-1,14,TRBV4-3,CASSPGLTNTEAFF
TRBJ1-3,12,TRBV20-1,CSARVAGNTIYF
TRBJ1-1,13,TRBV5-1,CASSLGEATEAFF
TRBJ1-2,14,TRBV15,CATSKDRRASGYTF
TRBJ2-3,16,TRBV5-1,CASSPPVGGPTDTQYF
TRBJ2-3,12,TRBV20-1,CSARRGQDTQYF
TRBJ2-7,14,TRBV5-1,CASSLTGIGYEQYF
TRBJ1-3,16,TRBV30,CAWSVGRVRSGNTIYF